This T cell receptor (beta chain) was obtained from a study of beta chain features in type 1 diabetes. Study-level points and caveats: Across all four CD4+ subsets, people with type 1 diabetes showed modestly shorter TCRB CDR3s.

The entirety of the isolated RNA underwent reverse transcription, so expressed TCRB transcripts were sequenced. The protocol was immunoSEQ multiplex PCR, while the TCRdb copy is restricted to in-frame clones and leaves out a portion. The sample yields roughly 300,000 clones, about a tenth seen once. In regard to this clone: Its specificity is not known.

J lost 3 bases, V lost 5 bases, and 9 bases had no gene match. CDR3 length equals 15 residues. The germline V gene encodes CDR1 SNHLY and CDR2 FYNNEI. V usage is TRBV2 and J usage is TRBJ2-5; TRBD1 aligns across 7 bases. This receptor was identified in a man aged 25-45 years with type 1 diabetes. The specimen sequenced was central memory CD4+ T cells from blood. CDR3 in amino acids: CASSRQGQNKETQYF. CDR3 sequence (DNA): TGTGCCAGCAGTCGACAGGGACAGAATAAAGAGACCCAGTACTTC.